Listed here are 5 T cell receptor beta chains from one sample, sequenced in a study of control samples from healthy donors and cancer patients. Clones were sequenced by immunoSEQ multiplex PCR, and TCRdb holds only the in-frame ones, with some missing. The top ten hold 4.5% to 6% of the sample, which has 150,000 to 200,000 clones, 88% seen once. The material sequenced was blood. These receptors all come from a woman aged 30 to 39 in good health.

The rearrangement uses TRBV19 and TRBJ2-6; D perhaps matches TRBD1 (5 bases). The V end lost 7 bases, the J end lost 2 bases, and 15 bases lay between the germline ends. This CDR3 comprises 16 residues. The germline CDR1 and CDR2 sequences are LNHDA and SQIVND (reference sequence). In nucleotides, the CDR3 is TGTGCCAGTACCTTGTCGGGCAGGGCTGGGGCCAACGTCCTGACTTTC. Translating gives CASTLSGRAGANVLTF.

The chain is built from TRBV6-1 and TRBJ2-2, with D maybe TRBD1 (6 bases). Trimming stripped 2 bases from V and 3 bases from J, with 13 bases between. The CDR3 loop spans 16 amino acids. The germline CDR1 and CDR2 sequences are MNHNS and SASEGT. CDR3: CASSEWGPPDTGELFF. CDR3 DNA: TGTGCCAGCAGTGAATGGGGGCCTCCGGACACCGGGGAGCTGTTTTTT.

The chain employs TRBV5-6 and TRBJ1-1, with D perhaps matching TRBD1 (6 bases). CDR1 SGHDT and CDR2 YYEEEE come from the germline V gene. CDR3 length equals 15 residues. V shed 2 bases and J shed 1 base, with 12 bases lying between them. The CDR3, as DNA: TGTGCCAGCAGCTTCCAGGGGCGATCGAACACTGAAGCTTTCTTT. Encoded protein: CASSFQGRSNTEAFF.

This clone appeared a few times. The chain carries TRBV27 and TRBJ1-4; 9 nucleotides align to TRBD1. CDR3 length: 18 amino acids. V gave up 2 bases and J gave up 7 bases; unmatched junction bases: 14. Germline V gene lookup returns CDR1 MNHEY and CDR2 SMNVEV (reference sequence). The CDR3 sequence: CASSLEYGTGIKGEKLFF. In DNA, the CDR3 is TGTGCCAGCAGTTTAGAATACGGGACAGGGATTAAAGGTGAAAAACTGTTTTTT.

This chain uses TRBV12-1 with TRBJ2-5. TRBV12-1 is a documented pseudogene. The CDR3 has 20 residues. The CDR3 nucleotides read TGTGCCAGCTGGGGGTCAGACCGGAAAGAAGGGAGAGTTTGGGGCGAGACCCAGTACTTC. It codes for CASWGSDRKEGRVWGETQYF.